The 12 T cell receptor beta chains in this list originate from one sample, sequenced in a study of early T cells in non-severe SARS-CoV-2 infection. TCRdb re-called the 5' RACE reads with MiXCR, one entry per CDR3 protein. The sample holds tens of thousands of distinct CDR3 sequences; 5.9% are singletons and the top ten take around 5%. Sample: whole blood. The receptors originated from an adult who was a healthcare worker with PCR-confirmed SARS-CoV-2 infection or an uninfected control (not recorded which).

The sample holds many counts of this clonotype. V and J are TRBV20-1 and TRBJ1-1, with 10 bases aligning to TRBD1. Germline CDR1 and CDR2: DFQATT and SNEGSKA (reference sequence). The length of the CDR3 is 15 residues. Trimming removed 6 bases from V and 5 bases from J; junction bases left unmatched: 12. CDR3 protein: CSALPGTGDGTEAFF. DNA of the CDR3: TGCAGTGCCCTCCCCGGGACAGGGGATGGGACTGAAGCTTTCTTT.

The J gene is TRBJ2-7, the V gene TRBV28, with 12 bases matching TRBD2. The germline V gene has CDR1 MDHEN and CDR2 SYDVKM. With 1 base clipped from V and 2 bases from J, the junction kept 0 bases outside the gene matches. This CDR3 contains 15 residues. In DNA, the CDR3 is TGTGCCAGCAGTTTATCTAGCGGGAGGGCCTACGAGCAGTACTTC. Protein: CASSLSSGRAYEQYF.

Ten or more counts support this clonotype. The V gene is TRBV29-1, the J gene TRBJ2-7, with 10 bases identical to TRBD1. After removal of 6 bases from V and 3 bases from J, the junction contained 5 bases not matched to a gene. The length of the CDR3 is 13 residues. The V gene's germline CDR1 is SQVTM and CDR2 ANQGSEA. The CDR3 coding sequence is TGCAGCGTAGCTGGACAGGGGGTCTACGAGCAGTACTTC. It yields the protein CSVAGQGVYEQYF.

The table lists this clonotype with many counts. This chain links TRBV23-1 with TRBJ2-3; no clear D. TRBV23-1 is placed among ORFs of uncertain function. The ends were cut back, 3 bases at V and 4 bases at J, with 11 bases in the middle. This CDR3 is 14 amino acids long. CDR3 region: CASSHKARPDTQYF. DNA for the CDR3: TGCGCCAGCAGTCATAAGGCCCGACCAGATACGCAGTATTTT.

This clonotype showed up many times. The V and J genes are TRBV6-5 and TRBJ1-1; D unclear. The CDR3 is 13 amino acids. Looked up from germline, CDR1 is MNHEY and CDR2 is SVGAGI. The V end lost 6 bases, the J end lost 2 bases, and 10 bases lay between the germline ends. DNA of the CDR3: TGTGCCAGCAGACGCCGGACTAACACTGAAGCTTTCTTT. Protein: CASRRRTNTEAFF.

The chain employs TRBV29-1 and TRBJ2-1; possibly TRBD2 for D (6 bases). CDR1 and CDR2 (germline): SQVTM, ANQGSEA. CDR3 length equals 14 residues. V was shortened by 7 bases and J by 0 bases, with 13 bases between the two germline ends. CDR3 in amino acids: CSGVRESSYNEQFF. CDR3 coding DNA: TGCAGCGGGGTCCGGGAGAGCTCCTACAATGAGCAGTTCTTC.

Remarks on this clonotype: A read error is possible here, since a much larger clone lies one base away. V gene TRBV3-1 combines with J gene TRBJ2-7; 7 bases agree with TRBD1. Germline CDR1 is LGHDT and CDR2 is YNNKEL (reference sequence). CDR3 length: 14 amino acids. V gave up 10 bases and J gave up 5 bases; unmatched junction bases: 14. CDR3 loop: CATSSGTAAHEQYF. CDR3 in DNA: TGTGCCACCTCATCTGGGACAGCTGCTCACGAGCAGTACTTC.

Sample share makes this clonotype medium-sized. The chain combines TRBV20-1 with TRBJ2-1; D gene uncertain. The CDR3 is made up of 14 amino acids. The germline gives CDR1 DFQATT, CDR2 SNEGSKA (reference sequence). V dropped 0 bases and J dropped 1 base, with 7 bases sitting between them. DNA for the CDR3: TGCAGTGCTAGAGATGGACGGTCCTACAATGAGCAGTTCTTC. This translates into CSARDGRSYNEQFF.

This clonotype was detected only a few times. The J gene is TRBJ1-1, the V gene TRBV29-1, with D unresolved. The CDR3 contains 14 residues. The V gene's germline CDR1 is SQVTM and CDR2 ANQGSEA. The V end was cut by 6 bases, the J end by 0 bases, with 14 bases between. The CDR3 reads CSVSRSGMNTEAFF. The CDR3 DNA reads TGCAGCGTCAGCCGGTCGGGAATGAACACTGAAGCTTTCTTT.

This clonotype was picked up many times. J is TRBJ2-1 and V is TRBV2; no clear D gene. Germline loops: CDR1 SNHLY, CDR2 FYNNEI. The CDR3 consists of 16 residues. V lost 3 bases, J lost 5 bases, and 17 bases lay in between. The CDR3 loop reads CASSDSDPIRDNEQFF. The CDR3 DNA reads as TGTGCCAGCAGTGATTCGGACCCCATTCGTGACAATGAGCAGTTCTTC.

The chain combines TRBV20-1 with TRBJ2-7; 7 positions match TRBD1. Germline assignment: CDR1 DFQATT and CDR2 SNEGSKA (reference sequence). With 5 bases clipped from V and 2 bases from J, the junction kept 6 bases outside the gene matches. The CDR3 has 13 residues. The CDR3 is CSASMGQPYEQYF. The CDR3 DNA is TGCAGTGCTTCGATGGGACAGCCCTACGAGCAGTACTTC.

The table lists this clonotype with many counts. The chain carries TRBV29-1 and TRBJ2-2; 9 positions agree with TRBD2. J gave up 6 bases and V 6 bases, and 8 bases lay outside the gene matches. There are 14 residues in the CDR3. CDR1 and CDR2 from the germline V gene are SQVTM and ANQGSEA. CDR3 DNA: TGCAGCGTGCTTAGCGGGAGTTGGGCCGGGGAGCTGTTTTTT. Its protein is CSVLSGSWAGELFF.